This T cell receptor (beta chain) was recorded in a study of T-cell reconstitution after alpha-beta-depleted transplantation in children. The TCRbeta library incorporated unique molecular identifiers. From the PCR reads, TCRdb called clonotypes with MiXCR, one entry per CDR3 protein. The table records 350,000 to 450,000 distinct CDR3 sequences, about 20% of them present only once. V shed 5 bases and J 7 bases; nucleotides not matched to a gene: 10. The CDR3 has 14 amino acids. CDR1 is SGHTA, CDR2 FQGTGA, per germline. Only a few counts were recorded for this clonotype. Sequencing was performed on PBMCs from the stem cell graft donor, taken from the stem cell graft. The chain is built from TRBV7-3 and TRBJ1-1, with 7 positions matching TRBD1. This receptor was obtained from a human donor who donated a stem cell graft to a child with acute myeloid leukemia. The CDR3 DNA is TGTGCCAGCAGCCTATATACAGGGGCTAATGAAGCTTTCTTT. Its protein is CASSLYTGANEAFF.